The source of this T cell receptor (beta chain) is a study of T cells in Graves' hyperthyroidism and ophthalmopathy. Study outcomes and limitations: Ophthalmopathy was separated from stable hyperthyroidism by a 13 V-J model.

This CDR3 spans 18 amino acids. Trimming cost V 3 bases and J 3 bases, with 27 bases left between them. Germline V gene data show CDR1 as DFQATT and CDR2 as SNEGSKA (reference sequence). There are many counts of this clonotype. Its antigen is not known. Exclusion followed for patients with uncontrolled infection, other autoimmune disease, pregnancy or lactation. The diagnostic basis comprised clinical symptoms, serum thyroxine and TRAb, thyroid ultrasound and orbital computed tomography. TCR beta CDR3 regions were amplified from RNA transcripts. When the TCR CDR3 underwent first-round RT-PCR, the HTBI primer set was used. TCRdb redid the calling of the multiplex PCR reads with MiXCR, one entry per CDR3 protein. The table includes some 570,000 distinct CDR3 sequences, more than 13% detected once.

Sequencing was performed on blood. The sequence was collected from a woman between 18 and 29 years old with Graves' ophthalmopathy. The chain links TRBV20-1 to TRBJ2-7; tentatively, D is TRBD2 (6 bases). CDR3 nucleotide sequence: TGCAGTGCTAGTGTTGGTCGGGGTCCGGTGGAGGGGCACTACGAGCAGTACTTC. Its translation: CSASVGRGPVEGHYEQYF.